The 23 T cell receptor beta chains below all came from one sample that was sequenced in a study of OX40 agonist ivuxolimab in advanced cancers. Method: immunoSEQ multiplex PCR; TCRdb's copy keeps in-frame clones and lacks some. The sample shows fewer than 85,000 clones, 84% of them seen only once. The sample in question was CD4+ or CD8+ T cells sorted from blood, obtained in a trial of the OX40 agonist ivuxolimab. The receptors derive from an adult with an advanced solid tumor such as melanoma, head and neck, liver or kidney cancer.

The J gene is TRBJ2-1, the V gene TRBV5-1, with TRBD2 as a possible D gene (5 bases). Trimming stripped 0 bases from V and 0 bases from J, with 7 bases between. Germline V gives CDR1 SGHRS, CDR2 YFSETQ. This CDR3 contains 15 residues. The CDR3 region has the DNA TGCGCCAGCAGCTTGGCTGGGAGCTCCTACAATGAGCAGTTCTTC. It is translated as CASSLAGSSYNEQFF.

This chain connects TRBV30 to TRBJ2-5, with 8 bases identical to TRBD2. Looked up from germline, CDR1 is GTSNPN and CDR2 is SVGIG (reference sequence). This CDR3 has 13 amino acids. The trim removed 3 bases at V and 5 bases at J, leaving 5 bases unmatched. CDR3 amino acids: CAWSGGASETQYF. The CDR3 nucleotides read TGTGCCTGGAGCGGGGGGGCCTCGGAGACCCAGTACTTC.

This clone was observed once. The chain uses TRBV5-1 and TRBJ2-1; 10 bases line up with TRBD1. V shed 5 bases and J 3 bases; nucleotides not matched to a gene: 5. The CDR3 has 15 residues. Germline lookup yields CDR1 SGHRS and CDR2 YFSETQ. CDR3 sequence (DNA): TGCGCCAGCAGACGCGGACAGGGGGTCTACAATGAGCAGTTCTTC. As protein: CASRRGQGVYNEQFF.

This chain joins TRBV12-5 and TRBJ2-3; 8 nucleotides agree with TRBD2. This CDR3 comprises 20 residues. With 0 bases clipped from V and 2 bases from J, the junction kept 16 bases outside the gene matches. Per the germline V gene, CDR1 is LGHNT and CDR2 is FRNRAP. The CDR3 DNA reads TGTGCTAGTGGTTTGGTCCCTAAGGATCTAGCGGGTATGCTCACAGATACGCAGTATTTT. This codes for CASGLVPKDLAGMLTDTQYF.

V gene TRBV9 combines with J gene TRBJ2-3; D gene uncertain. Germline CDR1 reads SGDLS; CDR2 reads YYNGEE. V gave up 3 bases and J gave up 4 bases, with 12 bases separating them. The CDR3 sequence is 14 residues long. The CDR3 protein is CASSAGPTADTQYF. The CDR3 region has the DNA TGTGCCAGCAGCGCCGGTCCTACGGCAGATACGCAGTATTTT.

The CDR3 nucleotides are TGCAGCGTCGTCTCTGGGGCCAACGTCCTGACTTTC. Translating gives CSVVSGANVLTF. The V call is TRBV29-1, the J call TRBJ2-6; D not certain. This CDR3 has 12 residues. Germline CDR1 is SQVTM and CDR2 is ANQGSEA. Trimming pared 6 bases from V and 0 bases from J, leaving 3 bases between.

This clone was seen once. As DNA, the CDR3 is TGCGCCAGCAGACTGGACAGGGACTCCTCCTACAATGAGCAGTTCTTC. Translating gives CASRLDRDSSYNEQFF. The V call is TRBV5-1, the J call TRBJ2-1, with 8 bases aligning to TRBD1. Germline V gives CDR1 SGHRS, CDR2 YFSETQ. V lost 5 bases to trimming and J lost 0 bases; unmatched junction nucleotides: 7. This CDR3 has 16 amino acids.

The CDR3 loop reads CASSVWASGRARYNEQFF. The CDR3 region has the DNA TGTGCCAGCAGCGTTTGGGCTAGCGGGAGGGCCAGATACAATGAGCAGTTCTTC. This chain links TRBV9 with TRBJ2-1, with TRBD2 matching 12 bases. The V gene's germline CDR1 is SGDLS and CDR2 YYNGEE. The length of the CDR3 is 18 residues. V was pared by 2 bases and J by 4 bases, with 10 bases of the junction left unmatched.

This clone was seen once. This chain uses TRBV2 with TRBJ1-1; a weak D match, TRBD1 (5 bases). CDR1 SNHLY and CDR2 FYNNEI come from the germline V gene. The CDR3 length is 15 residues. V lost 8 bases and J lost 4, with 20 bases in between. The chain's CDR3 is CASAGIVELATEAFF. For the CDR3, the DNA is TGTGCCAGCGCAGGGATCGTGGAGTTGGCCACTGAAGCTTTCTTT.

This clone was found once. The chain is built from TRBV21-1 and TRBJ1-2. TRBV21-1 is classified as a pseudogene. The CDR3 has 14 amino acids. The DNA for the CDR3 is TGTGCCAGCAGGGGGGGGAGCGACCCCTATGGCTACACCTTC. Translation: CASRGGSDPYGYTF.

The chain carries TRBV20-1 and TRBJ1-1; 8 nucleotides line up with TRBD1. CDR3 size: 11 residues. CDR1 is DFQATT and CDR2 is SNEGSKA in the germline V gene (reference sequence). The CDR3: CRKRQGSVAFF. Written as DNA, the CDR3 is TGCAGGAAAAGACAGGGGTCAGTAGCTTTCTTT.

The chain combines TRBV7-9 with TRBJ1-1, with 7 bases lining up with TRBD1. Trimming took 5 bases from V and 10 from J; bases not matched to a gene: 10. This CDR3 has 13 residues. Germline V lookup: CDR1 SEHNR, CDR2 FQNEAQ (reference sequence). CDR3 region: CASSPWDSFRAFF. The CDR3 coding sequence is TGTGCCAGCAGCCCTTGGGACAGTTTTAGAGCTTTCTTT.

This clone has only one observation. The chain recombines TRBV27 with TRBJ2-7, with a weak D call TRBD1 (6 bases). From germline, CDR1 is MNHEY and CDR2 SMNVEV (reference sequence). Between the trimmed V and J ends, which lost 6 bases and 0 bases, there was a span of 12 bases. This CDR3 has 14 amino acids. This chain's CDR3 is CASRVTDSSYEQYF. Here the CDR3 DNA reads TGTGCCAGCAGGGTGACGGACAGCTCCTACGAGCAGTACTTC.

The J gene is TRBJ2-1, the V gene TRBV7-3; TRBD1 aligns across 10 bases. This CDR3 is 14 amino acids long. Losses at the gene ends were 4 bases for V and 5 bases for J; bases not matched to a gene: 2. Germline V gives CDR1 SGHTA, CDR2 FQGTGA. This CDR3 is CASSSGTGDNEQFF. CDR3 DNA: TGTGCCAGCAGCTCCGGGACAGGGGACAATGAGCAGTTCTTC.

A single count supports this clone. This chain joins TRBV11-2 and TRBJ1-2; D may be TRBD1 (5 bases). This CDR3 has 14 amino acids. The germline gives CDR1 SGHAT, CDR2 FQNNGV. Deletions cut 3 bases from V and 1 base from J, with 9 bases between. CDR3 bases: TGTGCCAGCAGCTTTGGGGGGTTTAACTATGGCTACACCTTC. Translation gives CASSFGGFNYGYTF.

The J gene is TRBJ2-7, the V gene TRBV15; D might be TRBD1 (5 bases). CDR1 LNHNV and CDR2 YYDKDF come from the germline V gene (reference sequence). V dropped 0 bases and J dropped 3 bases, with 12 bases sitting between them. The CDR3 has 15 amino acids. This chain's CDR3 is CATSRDPRDYYEQYF. CDR3 nucleotides: TGTGCCACCAGCAGAGATCCCAGGGATTACTACGAGCAGTACTTC.

This clone was seen a single time. The chain uses TRBV7-8 and TRBJ2-3; D is ambiguous. Germline V gene lookup returns CDR1 SGHVS and CDR2 FQNEAQ. The CDR3 loop spans 16 amino acids. Trimming removed 1 base from V and 0 bases from J, with 11 bases in between. CDR3 amino acids: CASSLVGRVSTDTQYF. The CDR3, as DNA: TGTGCCAGCAGCTTAGTCGGCAGAGTTAGCACAGATACGCAGTATTTT.

The gene calls are TRBV11-2 and TRBJ2-2; weak D call: TRBD2 (5 bases). CDR1 is SGHAT, CDR2 FQNNGV, per germline. This CDR3 is 17 amino acids long. The V and J ends lost 0 bases and 1 base respectively, with 12 bases between them. CDR3 nucleotide sequence: TGTGCCAGCAGCTTAGATGAGCGGCAGGTGAACACCGGGGAGCTGTTTTTT. Translating it yields CASSLDERQVNTGELFF.

The chain joins TRBV5-5 to TRBJ2-5, with 10 bases lining up with TRBD1. Germline lookup yields CDR1 SGHKS and CDR2 YYEKEE (reference sequence). CDR3 length: 16 amino acids. After removal of 5 bases from V and 3 bases from J, the junction contained 10 bases not matched to a gene. This CDR3 reads CASSYSTGGIEETQYF. The CDR3 bases are TGTGCCAGCAGTTACTCGACAGGGGGCATCGAAGAGACCCAGTACTTC.

This chain uses TRBV21-1 with TRBJ2-5; the DNA was not compared with TRBD2, the D call given in the table. The last part of the DNA fits TRBJ2-7 better; the J call may be wrong. TRBV21-1 counts as a pseudogene. This CDR3 is built from 11 residues. CDR3 in amino acids: CASRYYYEQYF. CDR3 nucleotide sequence: TGTGCCAGCAGGTACTACTACGAGCAGTACTTC.

This clone was observed a handful of times. At one end, the junction sequence differs from germline, possibly due to a read error. This chain uses TRBV7-7 with TRBJ2-7, with 9 bases fitting TRBD2. Germline V gives CDR1 SSHAT, CDR2 FNYEAQ (reference sequence). CDR3 size: 19 residues. The CDR3 protein is CASSLGPAGGWTSSYEQYF. DNA for the CDR3: TGTGCTAGCAGCTTAGGCCCAGCGGGAGGCTGGACGAGCTCCTACGAGCAGTACTTC.

The chain combines TRBV6-1 with TRBJ1-2; TRBD1 aligns across 8 bases. Germline CDR1 and CDR2: MNHNS and SASEGT. With 1 base clipped from V and 7 bases from J, the junction kept 5 bases outside the gene matches. The CDR3 length is 14 residues. DNA for the CDR3: TGTGCCAGCAGTGAAGTCAGGGGGCTGGGTGGCTACACCTTC. Translation: CASSEVRGLGGYTF.

The chain recombines TRBV18 with TRBJ1-2, with TRBD1 identical over 8 bases. The germline gives CDR1 KGHSH, CDR2 LQKENI. After removal of 1 base from V and 6 bases from J, the junction contained 13 bases not matched to a gene. This CDR3 has 17 residues. Written as DNA, the CDR3 is TGTGCCAGCTCACCACTTTCCATACAGGGGGGGATAGATGGCTACACCTTC. Its translation: CASSPLSIQGGIDGYTF.